The sequence of this T cell receptor (beta chain) was determined in a study of control samples from healthy donors and cancer patients. Trimming removed 4 bases at V and 1 base at J, with 7 bases between. Germline-derived CDR1 and CDR2 are MNHEY and SMNVEV (reference sequence). This CDR3 comprises 13 residues. Only in-frame clones appear in the TCRdb table, and some are missing; sequencing was by immunoSEQ multiplex PCR. The sample has about 130,000 clones, more than 70% seen once. The rearrangement uses TRBV27 and TRBJ1-1; the D is unclear. This TCR derives from a man between 45 and 60 years old in good health. The sample taken for sequencing was blood. CDR3 DNA: TGTGCCAGCAGTTCCATATCGAACACTGAAGCTTTCTTT. This sequence encodes CASSSISNTEAFF.